This passage covers 26 T cell receptor beta chains from one sample sequenced in a study of T-cell reconstitution after alpha-beta-depleted transplantation in children (dated by TCRdb to between 2015 and 2016). Libraries were constructed by PCR. The listed sequencing device is Illumina HiSeq 2500. Molecular barcoding was employed in the preparation of TCR libraries, with unique molecular identifiers being used to normalize TCRbeta repertoire quantification. TCRdb reanalyzed the raw reads on its own, using fastp at Q25 for trimming and MiXCR for clone calling, and kept in-frame beta chains. Each entry merges the rows of one CDR3 protein and shows their most common DNA and genes. This sample gives around 580,000 distinct CDR3 sequences in total; 23% of them show up just once. The ten top clones hold about 14% of the sample. Per the publication, the treatment or condition label means: allogeneic hematopoietic cell transplantation with graft depleted of TCRalphabeta T cells and CD19 B cells.

This material consisted of PBMCs, mostly from graft donor cells, taken 360 days after TCRalphabeta/CD19-depleted stem cell transplant. The receptors originated from a boy younger than two who had a stem cell transplant for acute myeloid leukemia, so the T cells may come from the graft donor.

This clonotype was observed a handful of times. V is TRBV6-2 or TRBV6-3 and J is TRBJ2-2; 8 bases map to TRBD2. Germline loops: CDR1 MNHEY, CDR2 SVGEGT. CDR3 length: 15 residues. The junction had 4 bases not matched to a gene; V was cut back by 6 bases and J by 1 base. The CDR3 nucleotides are TGTGCCAGCAGCGGCCGGGGGGGGAACACCGGGGAGCTGTTTTTT. Translating gives CASSGRGGNTGELFF.

J is TRBJ2-3 and V is TRBV10-3; possible D gene TRBD2, 6 bases. The CDR3 is 15 residues long. Germline values: CDR1 ENHRY, CDR2 SYGVKD. Trimming stripped 2 bases from V and 2 bases from J, with 11 bases between. The CDR3 region has the DNA TGTGCCATCAGTGAGGCTCCGGGGGACACAGATACGCAGTATTTT. This gives the protein CAISEAPGDTDTQYF.

This rearrangement joins TRBV7-2 to TRBJ2-5, with a possible D match to TRBD2 (5 bases). V was trimmed by 4 bases and J by 2 bases, leaving 14 bases between them. The CDR3 spans 15 residues. Germline loops: CDR1 SGHTA, CDR2 FQGNSA. CDR3 nucleotide sequence: TGTGCCAGCAGCTCCATCCGGGGATTACAAGAGACCCAGTACTTC. It translates to CASSSIRGLQETQYF.

The gene calls are TRBV9 and TRBJ2-1; 7 bases line up with TRBD1. The CDR3 extends over 13 amino acids. The V gene end was trimmed by 2 bases and the J gene end by 7 bases; junction bases not matched to a gene: 3. The V gene's germline CDR1 is SGDLS and CDR2 YYNGEE. The CDR3 nucleotides are TGTGCCAGCAGCGTGGCGACAGGGAATGAGCAGTTCTTC. The encoded protein is CASSVATGNEQFF.

This clonotype was detected a few times. Being one base from a much bigger clone, this may be a read error. V is TRBV12-3 or TRBV12-4 and J is TRBJ1-5; no definite D call. The CDR3 has 13 residues. V lost 4 bases and J lost 3, with 7 bases in between. CDR3 protein: CASSSTPNQPQHF. The CDR3 nucleotides read TGTGCCAGCAGTTCCACTCCCAATCAGCCCCAGCATTTT.

The chain employs TRBV4-1 and TRBJ2-3, with D perhaps TRBD1 (5 bases). The CDR3 has 12 amino acids. Germline CDR1 MGHRA, CDR2 YSYEKL. Trimming cost V 3 bases and J 6 bases, with 7 bases left between them. This CDR3 is CASSHRADTQYF. The CDR3 DNA follows: TGCGCCAGCAGCCACAGGGCGGATACGCAGTATTTT.

V is TRBV15 and J is TRBJ2-5; perhaps TRBD1 as D (6 bases). This CDR3 has 15 amino acids. Trimming removed 2 bases from V and 2 bases from J, with 12 bases in between. Germline V lookup: CDR1 LNHNV, CDR2 YYDKDF (reference sequence). The CDR3 DNA reads TGTGCCACCAGCAGATCCACAGGGAGTCAAGAGACCCAGTACTTC. Translating gives CATSRSTGSQETQYF.

The rearrangement links TRBV5-1 to TRBJ2-5, with 7 bases lining up with TRBD1. The CDR3 consists of 13 residues. The germline gives CDR1 SGHRS, CDR2 YFSETQ. The V gene end was trimmed by 2 bases and the J gene end by 11 bases; junction bases not matched to a gene: 9. CDR3 in DNA: TGCGCCAGCAGCTTAGGGGGCGCCGTTGGTCAGTACTTC. Its protein product is CASSLGGAVGQYF.

In its sample, this clonotype was seen a few times. The rearrangement uses TRBV7-2 and TRBJ2-5; D may be TRBD1 (6 bases). Germline CDR1 reads SGHTA; CDR2 reads FQGNSA. The CDR3 has 17 amino acids. Trimming shortened V by 1 base and J by 5 bases, and 20 bases separated the two germline ends. CDR3 in amino acids: CASSLGQGTGRLETQYF. The DNA for the CDR3 is TGTGCCAGCAGCTTAGGCCAGGGGACGGGTAGATTGGAGACCCAGTACTTC.

This chain joins TRBV4-1 and TRBJ2-1, with 9 nucleotides matching TRBD1. Germline CDR1 MGHRA, CDR2 YSYEKL. After removal of 8 bases from V and 4 bases from J, the junction contained 9 bases not matched to a gene. This CDR3 spans 15 amino acids. This CDR3 is CASRYGQGPYNEQFF. DNA for the CDR3: TGCGCCAGCCGCTATGGACAGGGGCCTTACAATGAGCAGTTCTTC.

This clonotype was counted a few times. The chain uses TRBV7-9 and TRBJ2-1; D gene unclear. The CDR3 extends over 12 amino acids. Trimming took off 11 bases at V and 7 bases at J, with 15 bases between the two ends. Germline V gene lookup returns CDR1 SEHNR and CDR2 FQNEAQ (reference sequence). CDR3 amino acids: CACLDPSNEQFF. In nucleotides, the CDR3 is TGTGCCTGCCTGGACCCGAGTAATGAGCAGTTCTTC.

There are a few counts of this clonotype. The chain has TRBV12-3 or TRBV12-4 and TRBJ2-5; 9 bases are a match to TRBD1. The V gene end was trimmed by 4 bases and the J gene end by 0 bases; junction bases not matched to a gene: 6. The CDR3 is made up of 16 amino acids. The CDR3 spells CASSSLDRGYQETQYF. CDR3 sequence (DNA): TGTGCCAGCAGTTCCCTCGACAGGGGGTACCAAGAGACCCAGTACTTC.

This clonotype was picked up a small number of times. This sequence joins TRBV30 and TRBJ2-2, with D unclear. From germline, CDR1 is GTSNPN and CDR2 SVGIG (reference sequence). The length of the CDR3 is 12 residues. Trimming left V 2 bases short and J 3 bases short, with 4 bases between. CDR3 sequence: CAWSLDTGELFF. The CDR3 region has the DNA TGTGCCTGGAGTCTAGACACCGGGGAGCTGTTTTTT. Together with reference TRBV30 and TRBJ2-2, the CDR3 gives the full variable domain: SQTIHQWPATLVQPVGSPLSLECTVEGTSNPNLYWYRQAAGRGLQLLFYSVGIGQISSEVPQNLSASRPQDRQFILSSKKLLLSDSGFYLCAWSLDTGELFFGEGSRLTVL.

This clonotype was seen many times. Written as DNA, the CDR3 is TGCAGCGCCGAGGGGGATCTCGCCGGGGAGCTGTTTTTT. Its translation is CSAEGDLAGELFF. V is TRBV29-1 and J is TRBJ2-2, with a tentative D call TRBD1 (6 bases). CDR1 is SQVTM and CDR2 is ANQGSEA in the germline V gene. V gave up 7 bases and J gave up 6 bases, with 15 bases separating them. The CDR3 consists of 13 residues.

This clonotype occurred a few times. The chain links TRBV24-1 to TRBJ2-1; 7 nucleotides agree with TRBD1. Germline CDR1 is KGHDR and CDR2 is SFDVKD. CDR3 length: 14 residues. The junction had 3 bases not matched to a gene; V was cut back by 4 bases and J by 4 bases. In DNA form, the CDR3 reads TGTGCCACCAGTGACCCGACAGGGTACAATGAGCAGTTCTTC. It is translated as CATSDPTGYNEQFF.

The chain recombines TRBV12-3 or TRBV12-4 with TRBJ2-3; D is ambiguous. V lost 2 bases and J 4 bases, leaving 10 bases between the germline ends. The CDR3 contains 14 residues. Here the CDR3 DNA reads TGTGCCAGCAGTTTAACACTCGGCGCAGATACGCAGTATTTT. Translating gives CASSLTLGADTQYF.

This clonotype was found many times. V gene TRBV6-5 combines with J gene TRBJ2-1; TRBD1 matches at 10 bases. CDR3 length: 15 residues. CDR1 and CDR2 (germline): MNHEY, SVGAGI. After removal of 2 bases from V and 7 bases from J, the junction contained 5 bases not matched to a gene. CDR3 nucleotides: TGTGCCAGCAGTTACCTCTCGGACAGGGGGAATGAGCAGTTCTTC. Protein: CASSYLSDRGNEQFF.

This clonotype was seen repeatedly, ten times or more. V usage is TRBV15 and J usage is TRBJ2-2; the D gene is possibly TRBD2 (7 bases). The CDR3 has 15 residues. The germline V and J ends were trimmed by 0 bases and 6 bases, with 11 bases remaining between them. CDR1 is LNHNV and CDR2 is YYDKDF in the germline V gene (reference sequence). The CDR3 DNA reads TGTGCCACCAGCAGAGATGTGGGGGGGCCCGGGGAGCTGTTTTTT. This codes for CATSRDVGGPGELFF. Full variable domain (outside the CDR3, taken from reference TRBV15 and TRBJ2-2): DAMVIQNPRYQVTQFGKPVTLSCSQTLNHNVMYWYQQKSSQAPKLLFHYYDKDFNNEADTPDNFQSRRPNTSFCFLDIRSPGLGDTAMYLCATSRDVGGPGELFFGEGSRLTVL.

This clonotype was detected only a few times. The chain uses TRBV24-1 and TRBJ1-1; possible D gene TRBD1, 6 bases. The germline CDR1 and CDR2 sequences are KGHDR and SFDVKD. Trimming took 4 bases from V and 10 from J, leaving 15 bases between them. The CDR3 runs to 13 residues. Here the CDR3 DNA reads TGTGCCACCAGTGACTCCTACAGGGAGCGAGCTTTCTTT. Its protein product is CATSDSYRERAFF.

This chain connects TRBV10-3 to TRBJ2-2; D gene unclear. In germline, CDR1 is ENHRY, CDR2 SYGVKD. This CDR3 is 15 amino acids long. V was pared by 4 bases and J by 4 bases, with 13 bases between. CDR3 in amino acids: CAISGTGWVTGELFF. In DNA form, the CDR3 reads TGTGCCATCAGTGGGACCGGATGGGTCACCGGGGAGCTGTTTTTT.

This clonotype was detected a few times. The genes are TRBV10-3 and TRBJ2-3; D is possibly TRBD2 (5 bases). The CDR3 runs to 16 residues. With 0 bases removed from V and 3 bases from J, the gap between germline ends came to 13 bases. The germline gives CDR1 ENHRY, CDR2 SYGVKD. For the CDR3, the DNA is TGTGCCATCAGTGAGTCGACTTCCACGGGGACAGATACGCAGTATTTT. Residues: CAISESTSTGTDTQYF.

In its sample, this clonotype was seen a few times. J is TRBJ2-7 and V is TRBV27, with D possibly matching TRBD1 (6 bases). Trimming stripped 5 bases from V and 3 bases from J, with 23 bases between. Germline-derived CDR1 and CDR2 are MNHEY and SMNVEV (reference sequence). This CDR3 region has 17 residues. CDR3 amino acids: CASSPPPRGSSDYEQYF. The CDR3 region has the DNA TGTGCCAGCAGTCCCCCCCCCAGGGGTAGCTCTGACTACGAGCAGTACTTC.

This clonotype was seen ten or more times. V and J are TRBV25-1 and TRBJ2-5; 8 nucleotides line up with TRBD1. The junction had 5 bases not matched to a gene; V was cut back by 8 bases and J by 0 bases. Germline loops: CDR1 MGHDK, CDR2 SYGVNS. CDR3 length: 14 residues. CDR3 residues: CASGRTGNQETQYF. CDR3 DNA sequence: TGTGCCAGCGGAAGGACAGGGAACCAAGAGACCCAGTACTTC.

This clonotype was recorded many times. V and J are TRBV6-5 and TRBJ1-1; the match to TRBD1 covers 8 bases. The CDR3 totals 15 residues. CDR1 and CDR2 from the germline V gene are MNHEY and SVGAGI. With 4 bases clipped from V and 5 bases from J, the junction kept 9 bases outside the gene matches. As DNA, the CDR3 is TGTGCCAGCAGTTCGTCCAGGGGGCGGCGAACTGAAGCTTTCTTT. Translation gives CASSSSRGRRTEAFF.

This clonotype was found many times. The rearrangement uses TRBV6-5 and TRBJ2-7, with a tentative D call TRBD1 (5 bases). V was cut by 6 bases and J by 11 bases, with 14 bases left in between. CDR3 length equals 11 residues. Germline assignment: CDR1 MNHEY and CDR2 SVGAGI. The CDR3: CASSRDSIEYV. CDR3 DNA: TGTGCCAGCAGCCGAGACAGTATAGAGTACGTC.

This chain links TRBV9 with TRBJ2-7; the D gene could be TRBD1 or TRBD2 (5 bases each). V was shortened by 0 bases and J by 1 base, with 11 bases between the two germline ends. This CDR3 has 15 amino acids. Germline V gene lookup returns CDR1 SGDLS and CDR2 YYNGEE. CDR3 sequence reads: CASSVGDADSYEQYF. CDR3 nucleotides: TGTGCCAGCAGCGTAGGGGACGCGGATTCCTACGAGCAGTACTTC.